Below are 26 T cell receptor beta chains sequenced from a single sample in a study of vaccination and CD4 T cells after COVID-19. The sample's treatment: roughly ten-day PBMC culture with coronavirus spike peptide pools or control peptides (ViraFEST assay). Oncomine TCR Beta short-read sequencing was applied to DNA from cultured CD4+ T cells. TCRdb reprocessed the PCR reads via MiXCR and lists one record per CDR3 protein. The table lists almost 6,500 distinct CDR3 sequences, roughly 79% of them singletons. Their antigens are not known. Sequencing input: CD4+ T cells from blood, cultured in vitro. The receptors derive from a human donor who had recovered from COVID-19.

This chain uses TRBV12-3 or TRBV12-4 with TRBJ1-6; 10 nucleotides align to TRBD1. This CDR3 contains 16 residues. Losses at the gene ends were 5 bases for V and 10 bases for J; bases not matched to a gene: 11. The DNA of the CDR3 is TGTGCCAGCAGTGGCGACAGGGGGCGTGGTGCCTCACCCCTCCACTTT. Protein product: CASSGDRGRGASPLHF.

The rearrangement joins TRBV12-5 to TRBJ1-1, with D possibly matching TRBD1 (6 bases). Per germline, CDR1 LGHNT and CDR2 FRNRAP. V shed 3 bases and J shed 1 base, with 15 bases lying between them. The CDR3 has 16 amino acids. CDR3 DNA: TGTGCTAGTGGTTTCTCGGGGGGCCTCACGAACACTGAAGCTTTCTTT. Translation gives CASGFSGGLTNTEAFF.

This chain links TRBV24-1 with TRBJ2-3; a weak D match, TRBD2 (5 bases). Germline V gives CDR1 KGHDR, CDR2 SFDVKD. This CDR3 has 12 amino acids. V was pared by 9 bases and J by 5 bases, with 11 bases between. DNA for the CDR3: TGTGCCACCCCCGGGATGCGAGATACGCAGTATTTT. Amino acids: CATPGMRDTQYF.

This clonotype was counted a few times. The rearrangement links TRBV24-1 to TRBJ1-2; 9 bases align to TRBD1. The J segment lost 6 bases and the V segment lost 2 bases, leaving 6 bases of the junction unmatched. Germline V gene data show CDR1 as KGHDR and CDR2 as SFDVKD. The CDR3 totals 15 residues. CDR3 amino acids: CATSDSRTGEDGYTF. CDR3 in DNA: TGTGCCACCAGTGATTCCCGGACAGGGGAGGATGGCTACACCTTC.

J is TRBJ1-5 and V is TRBV5-1, with D tentatively TRBD1 (5 bases). V was shortened by 4 bases and J by 6 bases, with 20 bases between the two germline ends. In germline, CDR1 is SGHRS, CDR2 YFSETQ. The CDR3 runs 16 residues. The CDR3 nucleotides read TGCGCCAGCAGCCCTGGGGGGGGAGGGGCTTTTCAGCCCCAGCATTTT. Encoded protein: CASSPGGGGAFQPQHF.

V usage is TRBV20-1 and J usage is TRBJ2-7, with 12 bases lining up with TRBD2. Germline V gene data show CDR1 as DFQATT and CDR2 as SNEGSKA (reference sequence). The CDR3 is made up of 15 amino acids. The J segment lost 6 bases and the V segment lost 6 bases, leaving 12 bases of the junction unmatched. CDR3: CSALAGGPSVAEQYF. CDR3 in DNA: TGCAGTGCACTAGCGGGGGGTCCCTCGGTGGCCGAGCAGTACTTC.

The chain employs TRBV20-1 and TRBJ1-1; unclear D gene. The CDR3 extends over 12 amino acids. Between the trimmed V and J ends, which lost 6 bases and 4 bases, there was a span of 12 bases. Germline V gene lookup returns CDR1 DFQATT and CDR2 SNEGSKA (reference sequence). In DNA form, the CDR3 reads TGCAGTGCCCCTGCGATTAGCACTGAAGCTTTCTTT. Translation: CSAPAISTEAFF.

The chain carries TRBV2 and TRBJ1-5; D is unclear. The CDR3 extends over 14 amino acids. CDR1 and CDR2 (germline): SNHLY, FYNNEI. V lost 8 bases and J 0 bases, leaving 11 bases between the germline ends. CDR3 nucleotide sequence: TGTGCCAGCCAGCAGGTACATAGCAATCAGCCCCAGCATTTT. Amino acid sequence: CASQQVHSNQPQHF.

J is TRBJ1-2 and V is TRBV6-1; D uncertain. The CDR3 runs 11 residues. The germline V and J ends were trimmed by 6 bases and 5 bases, with 7 bases remaining between them. Germline V CDR1 and CDR2: MNHNS, SASEGT. This CDR3 is CASSQGYGYTF. The CDR3, as DNA: TGTGCCAGCAGCCAAGGGTATGGCTACACCTTC.

The rearrangement links TRBV6-1 to TRBJ2-3; D unclear. Trimming pared 10 bases from V and 4 bases from J, leaving 12 bases between. The CDR3 totals 12 residues. In germline, CDR1 is MNHNS, CDR2 SASEGT. The CDR3 sequence: CAIRNTADTQYF. Written as DNA, the CDR3 is TGTGCCATCAGGAATACCGCAGATACGCAGTATTTT.

This sequence joins TRBV6-5 and TRBJ1-5; D possibly corresponds to TRBD1 (5 bases). V was cut by 2 bases and J by 1 base, with 9 bases left in between. The CDR3 runs to 15 residues. From germline, CDR1 is MNHEY and CDR2 SVGAGI. The CDR3 spells CASSYRGGSNQPQHF. The CDR3 region has the DNA TGTGCCAGCAGTTACCGCGGGGGAAGCAATCAGCCCCAGCATTTT.

This chain joins TRBV24-1 and TRBJ2-2; 8 nucleotides match TRBD1. Per germline, CDR1 KGHDR and CDR2 SFDVKD. The CDR3 contains 17 residues. The V and J ends lost 7 bases and 5 bases, in that order; junction bases with no gene match: 14. The CDR3 DNA reads TGTGCCACCAGCTCAAACCCGGGCCAGGGGGCGACCGGGGAGCTGTTTTTT. Translating gives CATSSNPGQGATGELFF.

The chain recombines TRBV4-2 with TRBJ1-3; the D is unclear. This CDR3 comprises 14 residues. Germline V gives CDR1 LGHNA, CDR2 YNFKEQ. V was clipped by 1 base and J by 12 bases, with 16 bases between them. DNA for the CDR3: TGTGCCAGCAGCCAAGGGTATGGGCAGGACGGCATATATTTT. It specifies CASSQGYGQDGIYF.

The chain couples TRBV6-1 to TRBJ1-2; D might be TRBD1 (5 bases). Germline V gene sequence: CDR1 MNHNS, CDR2 SASEGT. The CDR3 length is 13 residues. The V end lost 6 bases, the J end lost 4 bases, and 12 bases lay between the germline ends. In DNA form, the CDR3 reads TGTGCCAGCAGGGGGCAGGTTCCCTATGGCTACACCTTC. It is translated as CASRGQVPYGYTF.

V and J are TRBV7-2 and TRBJ2-7; D unresolved. The CDR3 runs to 13 residues. V was pared by 4 bases and J by 5 bases, with 12 bases between. Per the germline V gene, CDR1 is SGHTA and CDR2 is FQGNSA. CDR3 region: CASSSSWLDEQYF. The CDR3 DNA is TGTGCCAGCAGCTCGTCCTGGCTCGACGAGCAGTACTTC.

This clonotype was observed a handful of times. V usage is TRBV2 and J usage is TRBJ1-2; no firm D call. Germline V gene data show CDR1 as SNHLY and CDR2 as FYNNEI. This CDR3 is 10 amino acids long. The V end was cut by 8 bases, the J end by 11 bases, with 12 bases between. The CDR3 protein is CASGGSMYTF. CDR3 bases: TGTGCCAGCGGCGGGTCGATGTACACCTTC.

The chain combines TRBV9 with TRBJ1-6, with 9 bases aligning to TRBD1. After removal of 3 bases from V and 10 bases from J, the junction contained 5 bases not matched to a gene. Per germline, CDR1 SGDLS and CDR2 YYNGEE. This CDR3 contains 14 residues. Here the CDR3 reads CASSERTGVSPLHF. The DNA of the CDR3 is TGTGCCAGCAGCGAGAGGACAGGGGTCTCACCCCTCCACTTT.

The V and J genes are TRBV27 and TRBJ2-3; 11 bases are shared with TRBD2. The germline V gene encodes CDR1 MNHEY and CDR2 SMNVEV (reference sequence). The trim removed 0 bases at V and 6 bases at J, leaving 11 bases unmatched. The CDR3 is made up of 18 amino acids. CDR3 in amino acids: CASSLSHLLAGAPDTQYF. The CDR3 nucleotides are TGTGCCAGCAGTTTATCCCATCTACTAGCGGGAGCGCCGGATACGCAGTATTTT.

The chain links TRBV20-1 to TRBJ1-5; 7 bases align to TRBD1. The V gene end was trimmed by 0 bases and the J gene end by 4 bases; junction bases not matched to a gene: 6. Germline CDR1 is DFQATT and CDR2 is SNEGSKA (reference sequence). The CDR3 length is 15 residues. The CDR3 DNA reads TGCAGTGCTAGAGAGGGGGACAGAGGTAATCAGCCCCAGCATTTT. It codes for CSAREGDRGNQPQHF.

This sequence joins TRBV12-3 or TRBV12-4 and TRBJ1-2; D possibly corresponds to TRBD1 (5 bases). Trimming took 5 bases from V and 7 from J, leaving 20 bases between them. The CDR3 length is 15 residues. In DNA, the CDR3 is TGTGCCAGCAGTCCGACAAGGGGCGGGGATGGTGGCTACACCTTC. It is translated as CASSPTRGGDGGYTF.

This clonotype was seen only a few times. The J gene is TRBJ1-1, the V gene TRBV7-3; the D gene is possibly TRBD1 (6 bases). The germline V gene encodes CDR1 SGHTA and CDR2 FQGTGA. CDR3 length: 14 amino acids. The ends were cut back, 4 bases at V and 0 bases at J, with 9 bases in the middle. The CDR3 DNA reads TGTGCCAGCAGCTCAACAGGGATGAACACTGAAGCTTTCTTT. Protein: CASSSTGMNTEAFF.

The gene calls are TRBV2 and TRBJ1-1, with 7 bases lining up with TRBD1. Germline CDR1 is SNHLY and CDR2 is FYNNEI. V trimming: 1 base; J trimming: 1 base; junction bases outside the gene matches: 3. The CDR3 runs 15 residues. The DNA for the CDR3 is TGTGCCAGCAGTGAAGTACAGGGGCGGAACACTGAAGCTTTCTTT. Translated: CASSEVQGRNTEAFF.

The chain joins TRBV24-1 to TRBJ1-2; TRBD1 agrees at 7 bases. Germline trimming cut 9 bases from V and 6 bases from J; bases unmatched to any gene: 9. The CDR3 contains 13 residues. CDR1 KGHDR and CDR2 SFDVKD come from the germline V gene. This CDR3 is CATSRRGRHGYTF. The CDR3 bases are TGTGCCACCTCAAGAAGGGGGCGGCATGGCTACACCTTC.

The chain has TRBV6-1 and TRBJ2-2; either TRBD1 or TRBD2 may fit D (5 bases each). Germline CDR1 reads MNHNS; CDR2 reads SASEGT. The ends were cut back, 4 bases at V and 4 bases at J, with 16 bases in the middle. The CDR3 is 16 residues long. The CDR3 DNA follows: TGTGCCAGCAGTGCCCGTGGGGGACGGGGCACCGGGGAGCTGTTTTTT. Its translation: CASSARGGRGTGELFF.

DNA for the CDR3: TGTGCCTGGAGTGTATTTGGGGACAGGGGATCCTATGGCTACACCTTC. Translated, it gives CAWSVFGDRGSYGYTF. The chain joins TRBV30 to TRBJ1-2; 10 bases are a match to TRBD1. V gave up 0 bases and J gave up 4 bases; unmatched junction bases: 8. The CDR3 covers 16 residues. CDR1 is GTSNPN, CDR2 SVGIG, per germline (reference sequence).

This CDR3 is CATSRVAGLETQYF. CDR3 DNA sequence: TGTGCCACCAGCAGAGTGGCAGGGTTGGAGACCCAGTACTTC. The chain has TRBV15 and TRBJ2-5; D possibly corresponds to TRBD1 (5 bases). Per the germline V gene, CDR1 is LNHNV and CDR2 is YYDKDF (reference sequence). With 1 base removed from V and 5 bases from J, the gap between germline ends came to 11 bases. The CDR3 is 14 residues long.